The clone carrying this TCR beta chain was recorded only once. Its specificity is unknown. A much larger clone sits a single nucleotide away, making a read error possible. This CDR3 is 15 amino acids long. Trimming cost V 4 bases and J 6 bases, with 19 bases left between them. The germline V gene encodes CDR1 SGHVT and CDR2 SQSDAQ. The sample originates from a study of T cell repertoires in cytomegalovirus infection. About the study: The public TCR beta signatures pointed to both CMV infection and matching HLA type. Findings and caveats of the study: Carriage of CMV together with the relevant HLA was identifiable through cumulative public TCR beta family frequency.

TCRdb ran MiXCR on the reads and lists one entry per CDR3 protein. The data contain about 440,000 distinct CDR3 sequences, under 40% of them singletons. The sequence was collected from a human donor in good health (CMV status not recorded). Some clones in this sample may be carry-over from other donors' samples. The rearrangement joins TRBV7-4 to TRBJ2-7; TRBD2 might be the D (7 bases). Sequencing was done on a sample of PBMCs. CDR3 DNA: TGTGCCAGCAGCTCCTCCGCTGGGGGGGGCTGCGAGCAGTACTTC. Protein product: CASSSSAGGGCEQYF.